This TCR beta chain was captured by sequencing in a study of T-cell memory formation after mild COVID-19. Study-wide results and caveats: Certain responding clones were present in pre-infection memory, suggesting participation of cross-reactive memory.

MiXCR was run by TCRdb on the 5' RACE reads, yielding one entry per CDR3 protein. The sample has about 430,000 distinct CDR3 sequences; approximately 24% are singletons. With respect to this clonotype: Its antigen remains unknown.

This CDR3 contains 17 residues. CDR1 MNHEY and CDR2 SVGAGI come from the germline V gene. Losses at the gene ends were 5 bases for V and 0 bases for J; bases not matched to a gene: 8. V usage is TRBV6-5 and J usage is TRBJ1-5; TRBD1 agrees at 9 bases. This clonotype was obtained from an adult woman who had mild COVID-19 (a few samples of this study predate the infection). Cell type and time point are not known. Sequencing was done on a sample of PBMCs or a T cell subset sorted from them (not recorded which). CDR3 sequence (DNA): TGTGCCAGCAGTCATTTGACAGGGGGATATAGCAATCAGCCCCAGCATTTT. This gives the protein CASSHLTGGYSNQPQHF.